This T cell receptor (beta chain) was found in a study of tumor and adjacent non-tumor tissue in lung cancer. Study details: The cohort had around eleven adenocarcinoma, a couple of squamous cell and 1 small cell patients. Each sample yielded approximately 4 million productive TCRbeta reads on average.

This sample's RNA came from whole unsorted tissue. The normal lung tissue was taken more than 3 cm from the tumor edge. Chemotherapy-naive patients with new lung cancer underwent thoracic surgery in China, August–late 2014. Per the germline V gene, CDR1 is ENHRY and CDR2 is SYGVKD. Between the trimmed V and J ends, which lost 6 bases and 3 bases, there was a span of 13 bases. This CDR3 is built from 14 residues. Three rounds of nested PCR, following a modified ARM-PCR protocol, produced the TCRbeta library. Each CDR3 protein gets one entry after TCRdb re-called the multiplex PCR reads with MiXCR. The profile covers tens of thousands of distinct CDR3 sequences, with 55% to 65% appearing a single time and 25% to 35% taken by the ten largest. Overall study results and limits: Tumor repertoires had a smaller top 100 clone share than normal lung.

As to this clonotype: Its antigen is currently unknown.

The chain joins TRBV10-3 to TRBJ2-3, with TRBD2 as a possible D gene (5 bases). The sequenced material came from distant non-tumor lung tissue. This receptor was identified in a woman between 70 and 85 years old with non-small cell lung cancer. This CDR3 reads CAIRLTGKTDTQYF. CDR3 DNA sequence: TGTGCCATCAGACTAACGGGAAAAACAGATACGCAGTATTTT.